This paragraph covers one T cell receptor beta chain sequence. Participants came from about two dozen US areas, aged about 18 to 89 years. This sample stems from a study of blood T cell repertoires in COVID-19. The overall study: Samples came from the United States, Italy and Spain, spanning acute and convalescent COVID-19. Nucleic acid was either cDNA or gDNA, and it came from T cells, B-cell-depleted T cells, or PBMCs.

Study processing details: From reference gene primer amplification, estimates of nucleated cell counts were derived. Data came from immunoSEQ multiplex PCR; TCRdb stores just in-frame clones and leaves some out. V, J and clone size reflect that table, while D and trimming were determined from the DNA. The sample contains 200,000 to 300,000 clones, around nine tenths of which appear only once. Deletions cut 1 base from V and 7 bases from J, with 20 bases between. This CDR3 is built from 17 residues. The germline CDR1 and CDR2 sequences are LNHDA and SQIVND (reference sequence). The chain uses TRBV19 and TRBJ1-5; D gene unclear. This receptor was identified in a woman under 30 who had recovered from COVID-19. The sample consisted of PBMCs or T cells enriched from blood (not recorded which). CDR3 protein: CASSIALSAGAWQPQHF. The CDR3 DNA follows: TGTGCCAGTAGTATAGCTTTGTCGGCAGGCGCGTGGCAGCCCCAGCATTTT.